The 3 T cell receptor beta chains below all came from one sample that was sequenced in a study of T cell repertoires in cytomegalovirus infection. TCRdb re-called the reads with MiXCR, one entry per CDR3 protein. The sample has some 440,000 distinct CDR3 sequences, under 40% seen once; the top ten hold about an eighth. The sequenced sample was PBMCs. These receptors all come from a human donor in good health (CMV status not recorded). Some clones in this sample may be carry-over from other donors' samples.

The rearrangement joins TRBV11-1 to TRBJ2-3, with 7 bases identical to TRBD1. Germline V lookup: CDR1 SGHAT, CDR2 FQDESV (reference sequence). This CDR3 is built from 16 residues. The V segment lost 3 bases and the J segment 3 bases; nucleotides outside the gene matches: 9. The CDR3 spells CASSFYRGGRTDTQYF. In nucleotides, the CDR3 is TGTGCCAGCAGCTTTTACAGGGGCGGCCGGACAGATACGCAGTATTTT.

On this clonotype: Relative to the germline gene, one junction end is altered; a read error may explain this. The V call is TRBV6-2 or TRBV6-3, the J call TRBJ2-7; a weak D match, TRBD1 (6 bases). Germline-derived CDR1 and CDR2 are MNHEY and SVGEGT. The CDR3 has 13 amino acids. The CDR3 is CASSMTGSYEHYF. In DNA form, the CDR3 reads TGTGCCAGCAGTATGACAGGTAGCTACGAGCATTACTTC.

This clonotype came up a few times. V usage is TRBV7-6 and J usage is TRBJ2-5, with 7 bases fitting TRBD2. CDR3 size: 15 residues. V gave up 5 bases and J gave up 3 bases; unmatched junction bases: 9. Germline loops: CDR1 SGHVS, CDR2 FNYEAQ. CDR3 region: CASSRGGGSKETQYF. The CDR3 DNA reads as TGTGCCAGCAGCCGCGGGGGAGGGTCCAAAGAGACCCAGTACTTC.